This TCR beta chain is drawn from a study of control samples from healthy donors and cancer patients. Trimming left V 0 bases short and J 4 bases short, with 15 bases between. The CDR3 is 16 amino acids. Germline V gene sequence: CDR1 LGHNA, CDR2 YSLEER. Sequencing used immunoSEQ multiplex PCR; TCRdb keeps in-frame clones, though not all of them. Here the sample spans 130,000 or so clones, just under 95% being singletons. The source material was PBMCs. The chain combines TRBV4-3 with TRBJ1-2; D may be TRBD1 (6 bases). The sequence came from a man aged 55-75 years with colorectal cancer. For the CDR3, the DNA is TGCGCCAGCAGCCAAGATAGGACAGCCGCGATCTATGGCTACACCTTC. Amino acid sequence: CASSQDRTAAIYGYTF.